This TCR beta chain was documented in a study of blood T cell repertoires in COVID-19. Germline trimming cut 2 bases from V and 7 bases from J; bases unmatched to any gene: 0. Per the germline V gene, CDR1 is MRHNA and CDR2 is SNTAGT. The CDR3 runs to 14 residues. Sequenced by immunoSEQ multiplex PCR; TCRdb stores in-frame clones only, minus some. This sample has 130,000 to 150,000 clones, with about nine tenths found just once. This clonotype originated in a human donor in a cohort sampled during active COVID-19. Source material: peripheral blood. The chain uses TRBV6-4 and TRBJ1-6, with 9 bases fitting TRBD1. The CDR3 here is CASSDGTGNSPLHF. The CDR3 coding sequence is TGTGCCAGCAGTGACGGGACAGGGAATTCACCCCTCCACTTT.